Presented here are 18 T cell receptor beta chains from one specimen sequenced in a study of blood T cell repertoires in COVID-19. The data were produced by immunoSEQ multiplex PCR, yet TCRdb's version contains in-frame clones alone and is incomplete. Here the sample spans about 64,000 clones, about four fifths being singletons. Input material: peripheral blood. These receptors all come from a human donor in a cohort sampled during active COVID-19.

V usage is TRBV4-3 and J usage is TRBJ1-1, with D perhaps TRBD1 (6 bases). This CDR3 has 13 residues. The germline gives CDR1 LGHNA, CDR2 YSLEER. The V end lost 1 base, the J end lost 11 bases, and 14 bases lay between the germline ends. The CDR3 coding sequence is TGCGCCAGCAGCCAAGCAGGGGTGTCGGGGGCTTTCTTT. Residues: CASSQAGVSGAFF.

The chain uses TRBV11-2 and TRBJ2-1, with TRBD2 matching 9 bases. Germline V lookup: CDR1 SGHAT, CDR2 FQNNGV. The CDR3 extends over 14 amino acids. V shed 3 bases, J shed 3 bases, and the junction held 0 bases outside the gene matches. This CDR3 is CASSLTSGYNEQFF. CDR3 in DNA: TGTGCCAGCAGCTTGACTAGCGGCTACAATGAGCAGTTCTTC. Looking up the rest from reference TRBV11-2 and TRBJ2-1 gives the full variable domain: EAGVAQSPRYKIIEKRQSVAFWCNPISGHATLYWYQQILGQGPKLLIQFQNNGVVDDSQLPKDRFSAERLKGVDSTLKIQPAKLEDSAVYLCASSLTSGYNEQFFGPGTRLTVL.

V gene TRBV28 combines with J gene TRBJ2-5; 8 nucleotides line up with TRBD1. V lost 2 bases and J lost 1; bases outside the gene matches: 3. From germline, CDR1 is MDHEN and CDR2 SYDVKM. The CDR3 has 15 amino acids. The CDR3 protein is CASSLGGQGQETQYF. For the CDR3, the DNA is TGTGCCAGCAGTTTAGGTGGACAGGGCCAAGAGACCCAGTACTTC. Variable domain in full (rest from reference TRBV28 and TRBJ2-5): DVKVTQSSRYLVKRTGEKVFLECVQDMDHENMFWYRQDPGLGLRLIYFSYDVKMKEKGDIPEGYSVSREKKERFSLILESASTNQTSMYLCASSLGGQGQETQYFGPGTRLLVL.

The V and J genes are TRBV23-1 and TRBJ1-2, with 7 bases identical to TRBD1. TRBV23-1 has ORF status, its function being uncertain. There are 15 residues in the CDR3. V lost 3 bases and J lost 10; bases outside the gene matches: 14. The CDR3 sequence is CASSHSLGGGWDYTF. DNA for the CDR3: TGCGCCAGCAGTCATTCTCTAGGGGGCGGGTGGGACTACACCTTC.

The gene calls are TRBV7-9 and TRBJ1-4; D gene uncertain. The CDR3 consists of 15 residues. Trimming took off 1 base at V and 0 bases at J, with 6 bases between the two ends. Germline V gene sequence: CDR1 SEHNR, CDR2 FQNEAQ (reference sequence). The CDR3 loop is CASSLDTTTNEKLFF. CDR3 DNA sequence: TGTGCCAGCAGCTTAGACACTACAACTAATGAAAAACTGTTTTTT.

Only a few counts were recorded for this clone. Other DNA sequences in the sample encode the same CDR3. The chain uses TRBV7-9 and TRBJ2-2; tentatively, D is TRBD2 (5 bases). This CDR3 is 14 amino acids long. CDR1 SEHNR and CDR2 FQNEAQ come from the germline V gene (reference sequence). V lost 1 base and J lost 4, with 7 bases in between. Written as DNA, the CDR3 is TGTGCCAGCAGCTTAGTTGGGAGCACCGGGGAGCTGTTTTTT. It specifies CASSLVGSTGELFF.

The rearrangement joins TRBV7-9 to TRBJ1-6, with D unclear. Deletions cut 1 base from V and 7 bases from J, with 8 bases between. The germline V gene encodes CDR1 SEHNR and CDR2 FQNEAQ (reference sequence). The CDR3 consists of 14 residues. CDR3 sequence (DNA): TGTGCCAGCAGCTTAGTCGGGTCCAATTCACCCCTCCACTTT. Translating it yields CASSLVGSNSPLHF.

This clone is labeled as large. The V gene is TRBV5-1, the J gene TRBJ2-3; 7 nucleotides agree with TRBD2. The V and J ends lost 0 bases and 6 bases, in that order; junction bases with no gene match: 7. This CDR3 spans 15 amino acids. Germline loops: CDR1 SGHRS, CDR2 YFSETQ. The CDR3 DNA follows: TGCGCCAGCAGCTTGGACTCTAGCGGCATGGATACGCAGTATTTT. Translated, it gives CASSLDSSGMDTQYF.

The chain has TRBV4-1 and TRBJ2-7; D is uncertain. The CDR3 sequence is 14 residues long. Trimming took off 1 base at V and 1 base at J, with 8 bases between the two ends. Germline CDR1 reads MGHRA; CDR2 reads YSYEKL. As DNA, the CDR3 is TGCGCCAGCAGCCAAGCCCTTGCGTCCTACGAGCAGTACTTC. It encodes CASSQALASYEQYF.

V gene TRBV5-1 combines with J gene TRBJ1-3; D call uncertain. The CDR3 loop spans 11 amino acids. The V and J ends lost 6 bases and 4 bases respectively, with 5 bases between them. Germline V gene lookup returns CDR1 SGHRS and CDR2 YFSETQ. This CDR3 reads CASMLGNTIYF. The CDR3 nucleotides are TGCGCCAGCATGTTAGGAAACACCATATATTTT.

The chain has TRBV24-1 and TRBJ2-3; 9 bases map to TRBD1. This CDR3 contains 16 residues. Germline values: CDR1 KGHDR, CDR2 SFDVKD. The junction had 5 bases not matched to a gene; V was cut back by 3 bases and J by 2 bases. The CDR3 DNA sequence: TGTGCCACCAGTGATCCCGGGACAGGGACCACAGATACGCAGTATTTT. Its protein is CATSDPGTGTTDTQYF.

The chain couples TRBV9 to TRBJ1-1; TRBD1 agrees at 7 bases. The CDR3 sequence is 15 residues long. Per germline, CDR1 SGDLS and CDR2 YYNGEE. V was clipped by 4 bases and J by 7 bases; unmatched bases: 13. CDR3: CASSSEQGRPLEAFF. The CDR3 coding sequence is TGTGCCAGCAGCTCAGAACAGGGGAGACCCCTTGAAGCTTTCTTT.

The rearrangement uses TRBV11-2 and TRBJ2-1; TRBD1 might be the D (6 bases). Germline V CDR1 and CDR2: SGHAT, FQNNGV. The CDR3 contains 17 residues. The V gene lost 5 bases and the J gene lost 8 bases, with 25 bases spanning the gap. The CDR3 loop is CASSPGRGAKVFDEQFF. CDR3 sequence (DNA): TGTGCCAGCAGCCCAGGCAGGGGCGCCAAGGTCTTCGATGAGCAGTTCTTC.

V and J are TRBV4-2 and TRBJ1-6; TRBD1 agrees at 9 bases. The CDR3 spans 18 residues. The germline V gene has CDR1 LGHNA and CDR2 YNFKEQ. Germline trimming cut 3 bases from V and 4 bases from J; bases unmatched to any gene: 10. The CDR3: CASSQATRDRVYNSPLHF. CDR3 nucleotides: TGTGCCAGCAGCCAGGCAACCCGGGACAGGGTGTATAATTCACCCCTCCACTTT.

The chain carries TRBV5-1 and TRBJ2-3; a weak D match, TRBD2 (6 bases). CDR1 is SGHRS, CDR2 YFSETQ, per germline. The CDR3 runs to 13 residues. The ends were cut back, 3 bases at V and 4 bases at J, with 9 bases in the middle. CDR3 sequence: CASSWGDSDTQYF. CDR3 nucleotides: TGCGCCAGCAGCTGGGGGGATTCAGATACGCAGTATTTT. The full variable domain, rest sourced from reference TRBV5-1 and TRBJ2-3, is KAGVTQTPRYLIKTRGQQVTLSCSPISGHRSVSWYQQTPGQGLQFLFEYFSETQRNKGNFPGRFSGRQFSNSRSEMNVSTLELGDSALYLCASSWGDSDTQYFGPGTRLTVL.

The chain carries TRBV9 and TRBJ1-1; 8 positions agree with TRBD1. CDR3 length: 14 amino acids. Germline CDR1 and CDR2: SGDLS and YYNGEE. V shed 3 bases, J shed 3 bases, and the junction held 4 bases outside the gene matches. CDR3 in amino acids: CASSGTGGHTEAFF. In nucleotides, the CDR3 is TGTGCCAGCAGCGGAACAGGGGGGCACACTGAAGCTTTCTTT.

The chain is built from TRBV6-5 and TRBJ2-5; maybe TRBD1 (5 bases). This CDR3 region has 13 residues. V was shortened by 6 bases and J by 5 bases, with 13 bases between the two germline ends. Germline CDR1 reads MNHEY; CDR2 reads SVGAGI. This CDR3 reads CASSRTSEETQYF. In DNA, the CDR3 is TGTGCCAGCAGCCGGACAAGCGAGGAGACCCAGTACTTC.

V usage is TRBV14 and J usage is TRBJ2-5, with 16 bases lining up with TRBD2. Germline CDR1 SGHDN, CDR2 FVKESK. The CDR3 length is 15 residues. V dropped 4 bases and J dropped 5; count of bases not matched to a gene: 1. CDR3 loop: CASSPGLAGGETQYF. The CDR3 DNA reads as TGTGCCAGCAGCCCGGGACTAGCGGGGGGGGAGACCCAGTACTTC.